This passage covers 4 T cell receptor beta chains from one sample sequenced in a study of shared clonotypes between healthy human individuals. Clones were sequenced by immunoSEQ multiplex PCR, and TCRdb holds only the in-frame ones, with some missing. Found here are roughly 2,500,000 clones, 90% to 95% of them singletons; the top ten hold approximately 0.36%. The specimen was naive CD4+ T cells from PBMCs. Subset of the sample: CD45RA+ positively selected. The receptors come from a man between 18 and 35 years old in good health. Some clones in this sample may be carry-over from other donors' samples.

The chain carries TRBV6-5 and TRBJ2-7; tentatively, D is TRBD1 or TRBD2 (5 bases each). There are 13 residues in the CDR3. Trimming cost V 6 bases and J 2 bases, with 11 bases left between them. From germline, CDR1 is MNHEY and CDR2 SVGAGI. CDR3 DNA: TGTGCCAGCAGGAAGGGACCGGCCTACGAGCAGTACTTC. Protein: CASRKGPAYEQYF.

This sequence joins TRBV5-1 and TRBJ2-7; 8 bases line up with TRBD2. The germline gives CDR1 SGHRS, CDR2 YFSETQ. Unmatched junction bases numbered 20, after V lost 0 bases and J lost 0 bases. The CDR3 covers 21 residues. The CDR3: CASSLGRPGGRPIVLSYEQYF. Here the CDR3 DNA reads TGCGCCAGCAGCTTGGGCCGTCCGGGCGGGAGGCCCATCGTGCTCTCCTACGAGCAGTACTTC.

The chain recombines TRBV18 with TRBJ2-7; no definite D call. Trimming took 6 bases from V and 0 from J, leaving 12 bases between them. CDR1 is KGHSH and CDR2 is LQKENI in the germline V gene. CDR3 length: 14 residues. CDR3 nucleotide sequence: TGTGCCAGCTCGTACCTTGGGAACTCCTACGAGCAGTACTTC. This sequence encodes CASSYLGNSYEQYF.

The chain employs TRBV5-1 and TRBJ2-7, with TRBD1 matching over 7 bases. Germline-derived CDR1 and CDR2 are SGHRS and YFSETQ. The CDR3 covers 13 residues. Trimming removed 0 bases from V and 7 bases from J; junction bases left unmatched: 4. The CDR3 protein is CASSLADREEQYF. For the CDR3, the DNA is TGCGCCAGCAGCTTGGCCGACAGGGAAGAGCAGTACTTC. The whole variable domain, filled in from reference TRBV5-1 and TRBJ2-7, reads KAGVTQTPRYLIKTRGQQVTLSCSPISGHRSVSWYQQTPGQGLQFLFEYFSETQRNKGNFPGRFSGRQFSNSRSEMNVSTLELGDSALYLCASSLADREEQYFGPGTRLTVT.